The next 32 T cell receptor beta chains were all read from a single sample in a study of metastatic and nonmetastatic thyroid tumors. Until they underwent thyroid surgery, no patient had received any treatment. TCRdb reprocessed the PCR reads via MiXCR. This sample has under 30,000 clones, with around a fifth found just once. The source material was blood. Receptors originate from a female donor with papillary thyroid cancer or a benign thyroid nodule (not recorded which). Some clones in this sample may be carry-over from other donors' samples.

On this clone itself: A junction end diverges from the germline sequence, so it may reflect a read error. This sequence joins TRBV15 and TRBJ1-1; tentatively, D is TRBD1 (5 bases). CDR1 and CDR2 (germline): LNHNV, YYDKDF (reference sequence). This CDR3 is built from 13 residues. CDR3 in DNA: TGTGCCACCAGCAGAGATACAGGCACTGAAGCTCTCTTT. It encodes CATSRDTGTEALF. Supplemented by reference TRBV15 and TRBJ1-1, the full variable domain reads DAMVIQNPRYQVTQFGKPVTLSCSQTLNHNVMYWYQQKSSQAPKLLFHYYDKDFNNEADTPDNFQSRRPNTSFCFLDIRSPGLGDTAMYLCATSRDTGTEALFGQGTRLTVV.

Sample share makes this clone medium-sized. The chain combines TRBV7-2 with TRBJ2-7; D not certain. Trimming took off 3 bases at V and 2 bases at J, with 8 bases between the two ends. This CDR3 spans 13 amino acids. Germline V gene data show CDR1 as SGHTA and CDR2 as FQGNSA. CDR3 bases: TGTGCCAGCAGCTTTAGTCAGACCTACGAGCAGTACTTC. It translates to CASSFSQTYEQYF.

This clone was seen repeatedly, ten times or more. V and J are TRBV7-6 and TRBJ1-6; weak D call: TRBD1 (5 bases). There are 15 residues in the CDR3. Germline V gene lookup returns CDR1 SGHVS and CDR2 FNYEAQ. V lost 4 bases, J lost 6 bases, and 13 bases lay in between. The CDR3 DNA sequence: TGTGCCAGCAGCTCCGGGAGACAGTCTAATTCACCCCTCCACTTT. This sequence encodes CASSSGRQSNSPLHF. Complete variable domain (other parts from reference TRBV7-6 and TRBJ1-6): GAGVSQSPRYKVTKRGQDVALRCDPISGHVSLYWYRQALGQGPEFLTYFNYEAQQDKSGLPNDRFSAERPEGSISTLTIQRTEQRDSAMYRCASSSGRQSNSPLHFGNGTRLTVT.

The genes are TRBV19 and TRBJ2-1; 9 positions match TRBD2. Trimming took 3 bases from V and 6 from J; bases not matched to a gene: 6. Germline values: CDR1 LNHDA, CDR2 SQIVND (reference sequence). The length of the CDR3 is 15 residues. CDR3 DNA: TGTGCCAGTAGTATGGGGCGGGAGGGCCCCAATGAGCAGTTCTTC. It codes for CASSMGREGPNEQFF.

The table lists this clone with a few counts. This chain uses TRBV6-2 or TRBV6-3 with TRBJ2-2, with D possibly called TRBD1 or TRBD2 (6 bases each). The germline V and J ends were trimmed by 3 bases and 4 bases, with 18 bases remaining between them. The CDR3 has 17 amino acids. Per germline, CDR1 MNHEY and CDR2 SVGEGT. The chain's CDR3 is CASSYNLRGPSTGELFF. The CDR3 DNA follows: TGTGCCAGCAGTTATAATCTTCGGGGGCCTTCCACCGGGGAGCTGTTTTTT.

This clone was observed many times. This chain connects TRBV5-1 to TRBJ2-2, with D possibly matching TRBD1 (6 bases). The CDR3 length is 14 residues. Germline V gene data show CDR1 as SGHRS and CDR2 as YFSETQ. V was trimmed by 0 bases and J by 6 bases, leaving 9 bases between them. The CDR3 protein is CASSLAEGAGELFF. The CDR3 nucleotides are TGCGCCAGCAGCTTGGCCGAGGGGGCCGGGGAGCTGTTTTTT. Based on the CDR3 plus reference TRBV5-1 and TRBJ2-2, the full variable domain is KAGVTQTPRYLIKTRGQQVTLSCSPISGHRSVSWYQQTPGQGLQFLFEYFSETQRNKGNFPGRFSGRQFSNSRSEMNVSTLELGDSALYLCASSLAEGAGELFFGEGSRLTVL.

This clone was found a few times. The chain recombines TRBV28 with TRBJ2-1, with TRBD1 identical over 7 bases. The CDR3 covers 16 residues. Germline V CDR1 and CDR2: MDHEN, SYDVKM. The CDR3 DNA follows: TGTGATAGCAGTCGAACGGGACAGAGGTTCTACAATGAGCAGTTCTTC. As protein: CDSSRTGQRFYNEQFF.

This clone appeared many times. This sequence joins TRBV30 and TRBJ2-7; D not resolved. Germline loops: CDR1 GTSNPN, CDR2 SVGIG (reference sequence). V lost 5 bases and J 2 bases, leaving 13 bases between the germline ends. This CDR3 has 13 amino acids. The chain's CDR3 is CAWVDGITYEQYF. Written as DNA, the CDR3 is TGTGCCTGGGTGGACGGCATCACCTACGAGCAGTACTTC. Looking up the rest from reference TRBV30 and TRBJ2-7 gives the full variable domain: SQTIHQWPATLVQPVGSPLSLECTVEGTSNPNLYWYRQAAGRGLQLLFYSVGIGQISSEVPQNLSASRPQDRQFILSSKKLLLSDSGFYLCAWVDGITYEQYFGPGTRLTVT.

There are many counts of this clone. This chain uses TRBV20-1 with TRBJ2-4, with D possibly TRBD1 on 5 matching bases. Looked up from germline, CDR1 is DFQATT and CDR2 is SNEGSKA (reference sequence). The length of the CDR3 is 14 residues. Trimming removed 1 base at V and 6 bases at J, with 13 bases between. In nucleotides, the CDR3 is TGCAGTGCTAGAGTAGAAGGGGCTAGAAACATTCAGTACTTC. Translating it yields CSARVEGARNIQYF.

This chain joins TRBV14 and TRBJ2-3, with TRBD2 matching 13 bases. Germline CDR1 and CDR2: SGHDN and FVKESK. CDR3 size: 18 residues. J lost 8 bases, V lost 4 bases, and 15 bases had no gene match. The CDR3 DNA reads TGTGCCAGCAGCCCTTTCCCCCCGGGACTAGCGGGAAGTCGTACGCAGTATTTT. It codes for CASSPFPPGLAGSRTQYF.

This clone was counted between two and nine times. This chain links TRBV10-3 with TRBJ2-1; 8 bases are shared with TRBD2. The CDR3 covers 12 residues. Germline V gives CDR1 ENHRY, CDR2 SYGVKD. V gave up 8 bases and J gave up 7 bases; unmatched junction bases: 4. DNA for the CDR3: TGTGCCATCGTGTCTAGCGGGAATGAGCAGTTCTTC. As protein: CAIVSSGNEQFF.

This clone came up many times. The chain is built from TRBV3-1 and TRBJ1-1; 8 bases map to TRBD1. CDR1 and CDR2 (germline): LGHDT, YNNKEL (reference sequence). Unmatched junction bases numbered 6, after V lost 3 bases and J lost 6 bases. This CDR3 has 14 residues. The CDR3 sequence: CASSQGTGLSEAFF. CDR3 nucleotides: TGTGCCAGCAGCCAGGGGACAGGTCTCTCTGAAGCTTTCTTT.

Concerning this clone itself: This may stem from a read error, because a much larger clone lies one nucleotide away. The chain carries TRBV11-3 and TRBJ2-7; tentatively, D is TRBD2 (5 bases). Deletions cut 5 bases from V and 2 bases from J, with 13 bases between. CDR3 size: 14 residues. The V gene's germline CDR1 is SGHNT and CDR2 YENEEA. The CDR3 spells CASSGPLVTYEQYF. DNA of the CDR3: TGTGCCAGCAGCGGACCACTAGTTACCTACGAGCAGTACTTC.

This clone counts as medium-sized. The chain joins TRBV6-1 to TRBJ2-6; a possible D gene is TRBD2 (6 bases). In germline, CDR1 is MNHNS, CDR2 SASEGT. Trimming took off 6 bases at V and 0 bases at J, with 18 bases between the two ends. The CDR3 extends over 18 amino acids. DNA of the CDR3: TGTGCCAGCAGAGACACGGGGGACCTCCACTCTGGGGCCAACGTCCTGACTTTC. This translates into CASRDTGDLHSGANVLTF.

This clone was observed at least ten times. V usage is TRBV30 and J usage is TRBJ1-6; TRBD1 matches at 7 bases. The CDR3 covers 13 residues. Losses at the gene ends were 1 base for V and 6 bases for J; bases not matched to a gene: 0. CDR1 and CDR2 from the germline V gene are GTSNPN and SVGIG (reference sequence). DNA for the CDR3: TGTGCCTGGAGTGGACAGGGTAATTCACCCCTCCACTTT. It specifies CAWSGQGNSPLHF.

This rearrangement joins TRBV30 to TRBJ1-4; 8 bases fit TRBD1. The germline V gene encodes CDR1 GTSNPN and CDR2 SVGIG (reference sequence). The V and J ends lost 5 bases and 5 bases, in that order; junction bases with no gene match: 10. There are 15 residues in the CDR3. The CDR3: CAWRRDRLPNEKLFF. Here the CDR3 DNA reads TGTGCCTGGCGGAGGGACAGGCTACCAAATGAAAAACTGTTTTTT.

V and J are TRBV6-1 and TRBJ2-7, with 7 bases matching TRBD1. After removal of 6 bases from V and 2 bases from J, the junction contained 7 bases not matched to a gene. This CDR3 has 14 amino acids. Germline loops: CDR1 MNHNS, CDR2 SASEGT. CDR3 DNA sequence: TGTGCCAGCAGGATTACAGGGGTGGCCTACGAGCAGTACTTC. Translated: CASRITGVAYEQYF.

In this sample, this clone turned up many times. CDR3 sequence (DNA): TGTGCCAGCCGAGCTGGTTTAAGCGAAAAACTGTTTTTT. Translation: CASRAGLSEKLFF. This chain uses TRBV6-1 with TRBJ1-4; D gene uncertain. Germline CDR1 MNHNS, CDR2 SASEGT. This CDR3 has 13 residues. The V gene lost 8 bases and the J gene lost 8 bases, with 15 bases spanning the gap.

In this sample, this clone turned up many times. The gene calls are TRBV7-6 and TRBJ2-7; weak D call: TRBD1 (6 bases). The V and J ends lost 0 bases and 0 bases respectively, with 6 bases between them. This CDR3 contains 14 residues. CDR1 is SGHVS, CDR2 FNYEAQ, per germline. The CDR3 DNA follows: TGTGCCAGCAGCTTAGCAGGGGGCTCCTACGAGCAGTACTTC. Translated, it gives CASSLAGGSYEQYF.

This clone was detected a few times. The V and J genes are TRBV6-5 and TRBJ2-7; D is perhaps TRBD1 (5 bases). V shed 4 bases and J shed 2 bases, with 21 bases lying between them. This CDR3 is 17 amino acids long. CDR1 and CDR2 from the germline V gene are MNHEY and SVGAGI. This chain's CDR3 is CASSFAYRHTGTYEQYF. CDR3 DNA: TGTGCCAGCAGTTTCGCCTATAGACACACAGGCACCTACGAGCAGTACTTC.

This clone was seen more than once but under ten times. The genes are TRBV6-2 or TRBV6-3 and TRBJ1-2; D remains ambiguous. The CDR3 is made up of 14 amino acids. CDR1 is MNHEY and CDR2 is SVGEGT in the germline V gene. Trimming left V 7 bases short and J 8 bases short, with 20 bases between. CDR3 in DNA: TGTGCCAGCATCCCCCCCCCGGAGGAACGGGGCTACACCTTC. Its translation is CASIPPPEERGYTF.

This clone occurred a few times. V is TRBV28 and J is TRBJ2-7; perhaps D is TRBD1 or TRBD2 (6 bases each). The CDR3 extends over 14 amino acids. Germline V gives CDR1 MDHEN, CDR2 SYDVKM. Trimming shortened V by 2 bases and J by 6 bases, and 14 bases separated the two germline ends. In nucleotides, the CDR3 is TGTGCCAGCAGTTTAGATGCCGGGGGCGGCGAGCAGTACTTC. Its protein product is CASSLDAGGGEQYF.

This clone turned up a few times. This may be a read error, as it is one base from a much larger clone. Here the CDR3 omits its conserved ending phenylalanine or tryptophan, so a read error is the likely source. V and J are TRBV13 and TRBJ2-7; D remains ambiguous. Germline V gene data show CDR1 as PRHDT and CDR2 as FYEKMQ (reference sequence). Trimming removed 3 bases at V and 7 bases at J, with 10 bases between. This CDR3 comprises 12 residues. This CDR3 reads CASSFPLGEQYL. DNA of the CDR3: TGTGCCAGCAGCTTCCCCTTGGGTGAGCAGTACCTC.

This clone showed up many times. The CDR3 sequence: CASQRQGDSPLHF. CDR3 nucleotide sequence: TGTGCCAGCCAAAGACAGGGAGATTCACCCCTCCACTTT. The J gene is TRBJ1-6, the V gene TRBV6-1; 7 positions agree with TRBD1. Per the germline V gene, CDR1 is MNHNS and CDR2 is SASEGT. The CDR3 loop spans 13 amino acids. After removal of 8 bases from V and 8 bases from J, the junction contained 6 bases not matched to a gene.

To note about this clone: A junction end diverges from the germline sequence, so it may reflect a read error. This rearrangement joins TRBV7-8 to TRBJ2-7; D may be TRBD2 (5 bases). Germline loops: CDR1 SGHVS, CDR2 FQNEAQ. This CDR3 has 16 residues. The chain's CDR3 is CAGSLATEPLTYEQYF. The CDR3 DNA follows: TGTGCCGGCAGCTTAGCGACTGAGCCCCTTACCTACGAGCAGTACTTC.

The chain joins TRBV7-6 to TRBJ1-1; 11 bases fit TRBD1. Trimming removed 3 bases from V and 6 bases from J; junction bases left unmatched: 6. Germline CDR1 is SGHVS and CDR2 is FNYEAQ. The CDR3 totals 15 residues. The CDR3 coding sequence is TGTGCCAGCAGCTTGCCGGGACAGGGGGTCTCTGAAGCTTTCTTT. Amino acid sequence: CASSLPGQGVSEAFF.

This clone was detected a few times. The CDR3 spells CASSPGQGGTEAFF. CDR3 nucleotides: TGTGCCAGCTCACCAGGACAGGGAGGGACTGAAGCTTTCTTT. The V and J genes are TRBV18 and TRBJ1-1; 8 bases are a match to TRBD1. The V gene end was trimmed by 2 bases and the J gene end by 5 bases; junction bases not matched to a gene: 4. From germline, CDR1 is KGHSH and CDR2 LQKENI. The CDR3 runs to 14 residues. Drawing the rest from reference TRBV18 and TRBJ1-1, the complete variable domain is NAGVMQNPRHLVRRRGQEARLRCSPMKGHSHVYWYRQLPEEGLKFMVYLQKENIIDESGMPKERFSAEFPKEGPSILRIQQVVRGDSAAYFCASSPGQGGTEAFFGQGTRLTVV.

DNA for the CDR3: TGTGCCAGCAGTTACGGGGGGCGGGGGAACACAGATACGCAGTATTTT. Translation: CASSYGGRGNTDTQYF. This rearrangement joins TRBV27 to TRBJ2-3, with TRBD2 as a possible D gene (7 bases). Germline V gives CDR1 MNHEY, CDR2 SMNVEV (reference sequence). This CDR3 has 16 residues. V lost 4 bases and J 2 bases, leaving 16 bases between the germline ends.

In this sample, this clone turned up many times. The chain carries TRBV20-1 and TRBJ2-5; D remains ambiguous. CDR1 and CDR2 (germline): DFQATT, SNEGSKA (reference sequence). CDR3 length: 10 residues. Trimming removed 6 bases from V and 5 bases from J, with 7 bases in between. CDR3 protein: CSAPGETQYF. The CDR3, as DNA: TGCAGTGCCCCGGGTGAGACCCAGTACTTC.

This rearrangement joins TRBV15 to TRBJ2-7; the D call may be TRBD1 or TRBD2 (5 bases each). The V and J ends lost 3 bases and 4 bases respectively, with 16 bases between them. There are 15 residues in the CDR3. The germline CDR1 and CDR2 sequences are LNHNV and YYDKDF (reference sequence). CDR3 region: CATSRGDVRTYEQYF. The CDR3, as DNA: TGTGCCACCAGCAGGGGGGACGTAAGAACTTACGAGCAGTACTTC.

This chain connects TRBV7-9 to TRBJ2-1; D ambiguous. The CDR3 totals 14 residues. Germline CDR1 SEHNR, CDR2 FQNEAQ (reference sequence). The ends were cut back, 4 bases at V and 2 bases at J, with 9 bases in the middle. The CDR3 reads CASSSRWTYNEQFF. CDR3 in DNA: TGTGCCAGCAGCTCCCGTTGGACCTACAATGAGCAGTTCTTC.

This clone was seen ten or more times. V gene TRBV10-3 combines with J gene TRBJ2-3, with D perhaps TRBD1 (6 bases). V lost 3 bases to trimming and J lost 2 bases, with 15 bases between them. CDR1 and CDR2 (germline): ENHRY, SYGVKD. This CDR3 has 16 amino acids. CDR3 loop: CAISDPGTLDTDTQYF. The CDR3 DNA follows: TGTGCCATCAGTGACCCCGGGACACTGGACACAGATACGCAGTATTTT.